A selection of T cell receptor beta chains follows, all from one sample in a study of cytomegalovirus exposure and HLA in healthy donors. The table came from immunoSEQ multiplex PCR; TCRdb's copy has only in-frame clones and leaves some out. The sample consists of roughly 190,000 clones, around 87% of them appearing once. Sequenced sample: PBMCs. These receptors were collected from a boy aged 2-15 years in good health and CMV-seronegative. Each CDR3 is given without its conserved first and last residue.

J,V,length,CDR3
TRBJ2-1,TRBV11-1,13,ASSLVSHKYNEQF
.,TRBV4-1,14,ASSQIPTGTAYEQY
TRBJ1-5,TRBV6-1,12,ASIGGTVNQPQH
TRBJ1-5,TRBV30,10,AWTQGGQPQH
TRBJ2-3,TRBV28,17,ASSLPRRDRGGGTDTQY
TRBJ1-5,TRBV4-1,16,ASSQEKATGNRNQPQH
TRBJ2-7,TRBV11-2,16,ASTDPGRGSVLAYEQY
TRBJ2-4,TRBV4-1,12,ASSFQGSKNIQY
TRBJ1-4,TRBV7-6,12,ASSSRQGNEKLF
TRBJ2-5,TRBV30,10,AGGALWETQY
TRBJ1-2,TRBV11-2,12,ASSLERTGGGYT
TRBJ1-1,TRBV29-1,11,SVVRGLNTEAF
TRBJ1-5,TRBV5-4,13,ASSLGRGRDQPQH
TRBJ2-3,TRBV7-2,13,ASSSWTSDTDTQY
TRBJ2-3,TRBV27,14,ASSLYPGQGTDTQY
TRBJ2-7,TRBV4-1,10,ASSTGGTGQY
TRBJ1-5,TRBV28,14,ASSTTVGNGNQPQH
TRBJ1-1,TRBV19,14,ASSIGSGQAVTEAF